This T cell receptor beta chain came from a study of cytomegalovirus exposure and HLA in healthy donors. Broader study findings: Per published reports, the classifier diagnosed cytomegalovirus status with high specificity and sensitivity. For presence/absence analyses, sequencing depth was assumed to be roughly uniform across donors.

From germline, CDR1 is GTSNPN and CDR2 SVGIG (reference sequence). The CDR3 is 15 residues long. Trimming stripped 0 bases from V and 4 bases from J, with 13 bases between. Primers for the PCR totalled 60 Vbeta and 13 Jbeta. The table came from immunoSEQ multiplex PCR; TCRdb's copy has only in-frame clones and leaves some out. The data hold tens of thousands of clones, with around four fifths observed a single time. In the case of this clone: Its antigen is still unknown.

This sequence joins TRBV30 and TRBJ1-5; maybe TRBD1 (6 bases). This sequence was found in a woman aged 25 to 39 in good health and CMV-seropositive. Sequenced sample: PBMCs. CDR3 bases: TGTGCCTGGAGTGTAGAGGCAGGGGTAAATCAGCCCCAGCATTTT. Protein product: CAWSVEAGVNQPQHF.